This is a list of T cell receptor beta chains from one sample in a study of radiation and T cells in renal cell carcinoma. Sequenced by immunoSEQ multiplex PCR; TCRdb stores in-frame clones only, minus some. The sample lists 100,000 to 150,000 clones, 81% seen once, with approximately 6.3% in the top ten. Sequences were derived from blood, sampled from a patient whose treatment included radiotherapy and nephrectomy. These receptors all stem from a man in his fifties or sixties with renal cell carcinoma. Each CDR3 is given with its conserved first and last residue. The D gene is left open where the match is weak. Size tells how often a clone was seen (once, few, many) or the class of an expanded clone, and some rows leave it out.

V	J	D	size	DNA	CDR3
TRBV6-5	TRBJ2-7	TRBD1	-	TGTGCCAGCAGTTACGGGGCAGGGGGTAACGAGCAGTACTTC	CASSYGAGGNEQYF
TRBV25-1	TRBJ1-3	TRBD1	-	TGTGCCAGCGGGACAGGAGACACCATATATTTT	CASGTGDTIYF
TRBV4-1	TRBJ2-4	-	-	TGCGCCAGCAGCCTCTTCAGGGTTGACATTCAGTACTTC	CASSLFRVDIQYF
TRBV11-3	TRBJ1-5	TRBD1	-	TGTGCCAGCAGCCCACACCGGGACAGCACCGAGCAGCCCCAGCATTTT	CASSPHRDSTEQPQHF
TRBV5-1	TRBJ1-2	TRBD1	few	TGCGCCAGCAGCGCCACCGGGACAGGAGACTATGGCTACACCTTC	CASSATGTGDYGYTF
TRBV28	TRBJ1-5	TRBD1	-	TGTGCCAGCAGTTTACAGGGGGCAGGGAGCAATCAGCCCCAGCATTTT	CASSLQGAGSNQPQHF
TRBV6-5	TRBJ2-2	-	-	TGTGCCAGCACGCGGGATGGGGACGGGGAGCTGTTTTTT	CASTRDGDGELFF
TRBV29-1	TRBJ1-5	TRBD1	-	TGCAGCCAGCACAGGGGGCCACGTAGCAATCAGCCCCAGCATTTT	CSQHRGPRSNQPQHF
TRBV9	TRBJ2-6	-	once	TGTGCCAGCTCCCAGGGTAACTCTGGGGCCAACGTCCTGACTTTC	CASSQGNSGANVLTF
TRBV6-1	TRBJ2-3	-	-	TGTGCCAGCAAACACCTCGAACGGGGAGATACGCAGTATTTT	CASKHLERGDTQYF
TRBV5-1	TRBJ1-2	TRBD1	-	TGCGCCAGCAGCCCTACGACAGGGAACTATGGCTACACCTTC	CASSPTTGNYGYTF
TRBV6-5	TRBJ2-6	-	-	TGTGCCAGCAGCAACCAAGGGGTGGGGGCCAACGTCCTGACTTTC	CASSNQGVGANVLTF
TRBV27	TRBJ1-1	-	-	TGTGCCAGCAGTTGGCGGGAGGGTGAAGCTTTCTTT	CASSWREGEAFF
TRBV27	TRBJ1-2	-	-	TGTGCCAGCAGTTTATCGAGCGGGAGCTCTGGTTACACCTTC	CASSLSSGSSGYTF
TRBV29-1	TRBJ1-1	-	medium-sized	TGCAGCGTTGAAGAGGGATACACTGAAGCTTTCTTT	CSVEEGYTEAFF
TRBV30	TRBJ1-1	-	medium-sized	TGTGCCTGGAGTGTCGGACAACACACTGAAGCTTTCTTT	CAWSVGQHTEAFF
TRBV6-1	TRBJ1-1	-	-	TGTGCCAGCATAGAGGGGATGAACACTGAAGCTTTCTTT	CASIEGMNTEAFF
TRBV6-6	TRBJ2-6	-	-	TGTGCCAGCAGTTACTCCGGGGGACCTGGGGCCAACGTCCTGACTTTC	CASSYSGGPGANVLTF
TRBV5-1	TRBJ2-5	-	-	TGCGCCAGCAGCTTTGGACAGTCGTACCAAGAGACCCAGTACTTC	CASSFGQSYQETQYF
TRBV4-1	TRBJ2-6	-	-	TGCGCCAGCAGCCACGGGATCGGGGGCCTTTTATCTGGGGCCAACGTCCTGACTTTC	CASSHGIGGLLSGANVLTF
TRBV13	TRBJ1-2	-	once	TGTGCCAGCAGCGTAGATCCGTATGGCTACACCTTC	CASSVDPYGYTF
TRBV9	TRBJ1-2	-	-	TGTGCCAGCAGCCCAGGGCTGACAGAGGGCGGCTACACCTTC	CASSPGLTEGGYTF
TRBV11-2	TRBJ2-7	-	-	TGTGCCAGCAGCTTAGAGGGGACGGGGTACTACTACGAGCAGTACTTC	CASSLEGTGYYYEQYF
TRBV5-6	TRBJ1-2	TRBD1	-	TGTGCCAGCAGCGCCACCGGACAGGGTCCCCTGGAGGGCTACACCTTC	CASSATGQGPLEGYTF
TRBV5-1	TRBJ2-6	TRBD1	-	TGCGCCAGCAGCCTGACAGGGCCTGGGGCCAACGTCCTGACTTTC	CASSLTGPGANVLTF
TRBV7-8	TRBJ1-2	TRBD1	-	TGTGCCAGCAGCCCCGGACAGGGGAGGCTTATTCACTATGGCTACACCTTC	CASSPGQGRLIHYGYTF
TRBV18	TRBJ2-3	-	-	TGTGCCAGCTCACCACCCCCCCCAGATACGCAGTATTTT	CASSPPPPDTQYF
TRBV30	TRBJ2-7	-	-	-	CAWTPGVRAVLRAGHRYLGEQYF
TRBV12-5	TRBJ2-5	-	-	TGTGCTAGTGGTTTGGTACTGGGGGGCCAAGAGACCCAGTACTTC	CASGLVLGGQETQYF
TRBV5-1	TRBJ2-1	-	-	TGCGCCAGCAGCCTTTCGACTGACTCCTACAATGAGCAGTTCTTC	CASSLSTDSYNEQFF
TRBV4-1	TRBJ1-2	-	-	TGCGCCAGCAGCCAAACGGCAGGATACGCCCTAAACCATGGCTACACCTTC	CASSQTAGYALNHGYTF
TRBV5-4	TRBJ2-1	-	-	TGTGCCAGCAGCCCTACATCAGGGCCATGGGCGATCAATGAGCAGTTCTTC	CASSPTSGPWAINEQFF
TRBV30	TRBJ1-3	TRBD1	once	TGTGCCTGGAGTGTACAGGGGACGGCTGGAAACACCATATATTTT	CAWSVQGTAGNTIYF
TRBV27	TRBJ2-7	TRBD1	-	TGTGCCAGCAGCCGATTCTCGACAGGGCCCTACGAGCAGTACTTC	CASSRFSTGPYEQYF
TRBV5-1	TRBJ2-2	TRBD1	few	TGCGCCAGCAGCTTGGGTACCAGGGGGCCTTACACCGGGGAGCTGTTTTTT	CASSLGTRGPYTGELFF
TRBV7-2	TRBJ2-2	TRBD2	-	TGTGCCAGCAGCTTAGCTTCGGCTAGCGGGGGGGGACACACCGGGGAGCTGTTTTTT	CASSLASASGGGHTGELFF
TRBV5-5	TRBJ2-2	-	few	TGTGCCAGCAGCTTGGCATTTTCAGGGGTAGCCGGGGAGCTGTTTTTT	CASSLAFSGVAGELFF
TRBV6-1	TRBJ1-4	-	-	TGTGCCAGCCTCGGTTTTAGTTTAGAAAAACTGTTTTTT	CASLGFSLEKLFF
TRBV4-2	TRBJ2-3	TRBD1	-	TGTGCCAGCAGCTCGCTTCCCAGGGGGACGGGCACAGATACGCAGTATTTT	CASSSLPRGTGTDTQYF
TRBV30	TRBJ1-1	-	few	TGTGCCTGGAGTTCATGGACACCGAACACTGAAGCTTTCTTT	CAWSSWTPNTEAFF
TRBV27	TRBJ1-6	-	-	TGTGCCAGCAGTTTTGATCTGGGGGGAAATTCACCCCTCCACTTT	CASSFDLGGNSPLHF
TRBV5-6	TRBJ2-1	-	-	TGTGCCAGCAGCTTGGATCAATCCAATGAGCAGTTCTTC	CASSLDQSNEQFF
TRBV27	TRBJ1-6	TRBD1	-	TGTGCCAGCAGGACCCCGGGACAGGGGCTCTGGAATTCACCCCTCCACTTT	CASRTPGQGLWNSPLHF
TRBV6-5	TRBJ1-2	-	medium-sized	TGTGCCAGCAGTGTACAGGGAGGTACCTATGGCTACACCTTC	CASSVQGGTYGYTF
TRBV7-4	TRBJ2-5	-	-	TGTGCCAGCAGCTCGGCGGGGCGGGGTTGGCAGACCCAGTACTTC	CASSSAGRGWQTQYF
TRBV19	TRBJ1-1	-	-	TGTGCCAGTAGTAGGGAGCTGAACACTGAAGCTTTCTTT	CASSRELNTEAFF